Below are 12 T cell receptor beta chains sequenced from a single sample in a study of blood T cell repertoires in COVID-19. The repertoire was sequenced with immunoSEQ multiplex PCR; TCRdb's copy has only in-frame clones and lacks some. The table includes about 70,000 clones, roughly nine tenths detected once. The sample was peripheral blood. These receptors were obtained from a man aged 45-65 years with acute or convalescent COVID-19.

V and J are TRBV20-1 and TRBJ2-1; tentatively, D is TRBD1 (6 bases). CDR1 is DFQATT, CDR2 SNEGSKA, per germline (reference sequence). V shed 8 bases and J shed 8 bases, with 13 bases lying between them. The CDR3 consists of 11 residues. The CDR3 nucleotides are TGCAGTTATCTAGGGGGTCATGAGCAGTTCTTC. Protein: CSYLGGHEQFF.

The gene calls are TRBV11-3 and TRBJ1-1; D is uncertain. The CDR3 is made up of 15 amino acids. V lost 0 bases and J 10 bases, leaving 18 bases between the germline ends. Germline CDR1 and CDR2: SGHNT and YENEEA. Here the CDR3 reads CASSLESLGQEGAFF. The CDR3 region has the DNA TGTGCCAGCAGCTTAGAAAGTCTGGGCCAAGAAGGAGCTTTCTTT.

This chain connects TRBV18 to TRBJ1-3; perhaps TRBD1 as D (6 bases). The CDR3 totals 16 residues. Per germline, CDR1 KGHSH and CDR2 LQKENI. Deletions cut 8 bases from V and 7 bases from J, with 24 bases between. CDR3 sequence (DNA): TGTGCCAGCACCCTTCAAGGTGCAGGGGAAGCGAACACCATATATTTT. It specifies CASTLQGAGEANTIYF.

The chain couples TRBV6-6 to TRBJ1-2; 12 bases map to TRBD1. CDR1 is MNHNY, CDR2 SVGAGI, per germline (reference sequence). This CDR3 comprises 13 residues. The V gene end was trimmed by 5 bases and the J gene end by 8 bases; junction bases not matched to a gene: 3. CDR3 DNA: TGTGCCAGCAGTCCGGGACAGGGGGCGGGCTACACCTTC. This translates into CASSPGQGAGYTF.

The rearrangement joins TRBV7-9 to TRBJ1-3; 7 positions agree with TRBD1. The J segment lost 4 bases and the V segment lost 0 bases, leaving 0 bases of the junction unmatched. The CDR3 has 14 amino acids. Germline CDR1 SEHNR, CDR2 FQNEAQ (reference sequence). CDR3 sequence (DNA): TGTGCCAGCAGCTTAGCAGGGGGCGGAAACACCATATATTTT. It is translated as CASSLAGGGNTIYF. The full variable domain, completed using reference TRBV7-9 and TRBJ1-3, is DTGVSQNPRHKITKRGQNVTFRCDPISEHNRLYWYRQTLGQGPEFLTYFQNEAQLEKSRLLSDRFSAERPKGSFSTLEIQRTEQGDSAMYLCASSLAGGGNTIYFGEGSWLTVV.

The chain employs TRBV6-5 and TRBJ2-5; 8 nucleotides line up with TRBD2. This CDR3 has 12 amino acids. The J segment lost 5 bases and the V segment lost 8 bases, leaving 4 bases of the junction unmatched. Germline CDR1 is MNHEY and CDR2 is SVGAGI. The CDR3 here is CASQTGGETQYF. The CDR3 DNA is TGTGCCAGCCAAACGGGGGGGGAGACCCAGTACTTC.

The rearrangement uses TRBV4-2 and TRBJ1-5; a weak D match, TRBD1 (5 bases). Germline assignment: CDR1 LGHNA and CDR2 YNFKEQ. The V and J ends lost 0 bases and 1 base respectively, with 10 bases between them. This CDR3 comprises 16 residues. CDR3 sequence: CASSQDPGGSNQPQHF. CDR3 sequence (DNA): TGTGCCAGCAGCCAAGATCCGGGGGGGAGCAATCAGCCCCAGCATTTT.

The gene calls are TRBV6-5 and TRBJ1-1; D is ambiguous. Germline CDR1 is MNHEY and CDR2 is SVGAGI. Trimming took 2 bases from V and 3 from J, leaving 7 bases between them. The CDR3 consists of 13 residues. The CDR3 sequence is CASSYTQDTEAFF. CDR3 nucleotides: TGTGCCAGCAGTTACACCCAGGACACTGAAGCTTTCTTT.

This chain joins TRBV24-1 and TRBJ2-1; 9 bases fit TRBD2. Germline V gene sequence: CDR1 KGHDR, CDR2 SFDVKD. Unmatched junction bases numbered 5, after V lost 4 bases and J lost 8 bases. CDR3 length equals 14 residues. The CDR3 sequence: CATSDPGLADEQFF. CDR3 in DNA: TGTGCCACCAGTGACCCGGGACTAGCAGATGAGCAGTTCTTC.

The V gene is TRBV6-4, the J gene TRBJ2-3, with 7 bases matching TRBD1. Per germline, CDR1 MRHNA and CDR2 SNTAGT. The CDR3 runs 15 residues. With V trimmed by 2 bases and J by 2 bases, 4 bases remained unmatched. CDR3 in DNA: TGTGCCAGCAGTGACGGGGACAGACACACAGATACGCAGTATTTT. Translation gives CASSDGDRHTDTQYF.

The genes are TRBV4-2 and TRBJ2-5; 10 bases line up with TRBD2. The CDR3 runs to 19 residues. The germline CDR1 and CDR2 sequences are LGHNA and YNFKEQ. J gave up 4 bases and V 3 bases, and 17 bases lay outside the gene matches. The CDR3 bases are TGTGCCAGCAGCCATGAACAAGGGACTAGCGCTGGGTTGGGAGAGACCCAGTACTTC. Amino acids: CASSHEQGTSAGLGETQYF.

The chain uses TRBV6-2 or TRBV6-3 and TRBJ2-5; 7 nucleotides line up with TRBD2. Per the germline V gene, CDR1 is MNHEY and CDR2 is SVGEGT. V lost 0 bases to trimming and J lost 4 bases; unmatched junction nucleotides: 5. This CDR3 has 15 amino acids. The CDR3: CASSYSAGRGETQYF. The CDR3 DNA follows: TGTGCCAGCAGTTACTCGGCGGGGAGGGGAGAGACCCAGTACTTC.